Each of the 31 T cell receptor beta chains below was sequenced from the same sample in a study of T cell responses to AZD1222 COVID-19 vaccine. The assay was immunoSEQ multiplex PCR, and TCRdb's table has in-frame clones only and misses some. Of 150,000 to 160,000 clones in the sample, roughly 90% were seen once. The source material was peripheral blood, sampled 28 days after the second AZD1222 dose. The origin of the receptors is an adult who received the AZD1222 COVID-19 vaccine.

V gene TRBV15 combines with J gene TRBJ2-7, with 9 bases lining up with TRBD1. With V trimmed by 1 base and J by 3 bases, 7 bases remained unmatched. Germline lookup yields CDR1 LNHNV and CDR2 YYDKDF (reference sequence). CDR3 length: 16 residues. The CDR3 sequence is CATSRGDRAPLYEQYF. The CDR3 nucleotides read TGTGCCACCAGCAGAGGGGACAGGGCCCCCCTCTACGAGCAGTACTTC.

V and J are TRBV2 and TRBJ1-1; tentatively, D is TRBD1 (5 bases). Trimming left V 7 bases short and J 1 base short, with 10 bases between. CDR3 length: 13 residues. Germline loops: CDR1 SNHLY, CDR2 FYNNEI. The chain's CDR3 is CASIRDGNTEAFF. CDR3 sequence (DNA): TGTGCCAGCATTAGGGACGGGAACACTGAAGCTTTCTTT.

V and J are TRBV27 and TRBJ2-3, with D unresolved. The CDR3 is 13 amino acids. Germline V lookup: CDR1 MNHEY, CDR2 SMNVEV (reference sequence). V shed 1 base and J shed 2 bases, with 4 bases lying between them. CDR3 sequence (DNA): TGTGCCAGCAGTTTATACAACACAGATACGCAGTATTTT. It is translated as CASSLYNTDTQYF.

This clone showed up just a few times. J is TRBJ2-7 and V is TRBV15; D gene uncertain. This CDR3 comprises 14 residues. Per the germline V gene, CDR1 is LNHNV and CDR2 is YYDKDF (reference sequence). V was pared by 6 bases and J by 0 bases, with 12 bases between. This CDR3 is CATRPRAPSYEQYF. The CDR3 DNA is TGTGCCACCAGGCCCCGGGCACCCTCCTACGAGCAGTACTTC.

This chain links TRBV7-9 with TRBJ2-1; no reliable D call. The CDR3 totals 12 residues. In germline, CDR1 is SEHNR, CDR2 FQNEAQ (reference sequence). The V and J ends lost 5 bases and 5 bases respectively, with 7 bases between them. The CDR3 nucleotides are TGTGCCAGCAGCCCTAACAACAATGAGCAGTTCTTC. Its translation is CASSPNNNEQFF.

V is TRBV27 and J is TRBJ2-7, with no clear D. Germline V gene data show CDR1 as MNHEY and CDR2 as SMNVEV (reference sequence). V was trimmed by 7 bases and J by 6 bases, leaving 10 bases between them. This CDR3 is built from 11 residues. CDR3 amino acids: CASILGGEQYF. The CDR3 DNA sequence: TGTGCCAGCATCCTCGGTGGCGAGCAGTACTTC.

The rearrangement joins TRBV19 to TRBJ1-5; no clear D. V was shortened by 6 bases and J by 3 bases, with 15 bases between the two germline ends. The CDR3 sequence is 15 residues long. CDR1 is LNHDA, CDR2 SQIVND, per germline (reference sequence). CDR3 residues: CASRRSGRDNQPQHF. The CDR3 nucleotides are TGTGCCAGTAGACGCTCAGGTCGGGACAATCAGCCCCAGCATTTT.

This clone was recorded only once. V is TRBV4-2 and J is TRBJ2-1; 11 bases are shared with TRBD2. Germline V CDR1 and CDR2: LGHNA, YNFKEQ. After removal of 0 bases from V and 8 bases from J, the junction contained 6 bases not matched to a gene. The CDR3 has 16 residues. The CDR3, as DNA: TGTGCCAGCAGCCAAGAGACTAGCGGGGATCAATATGAGCAGTTCTTC. It codes for CASSQETSGDQYEQFF.

This rearrangement joins TRBV7-3 to TRBJ2-5; 13 bases match TRBD2. This CDR3 contains 15 residues. V shed 5 bases, J shed 5 bases, and the junction held 5 bases outside the gene matches. Germline V gene sequence: CDR1 SGHTA, CDR2 FQGTGA. The CDR3 region has the DNA TGTGCCAGCAGCGCTCAGACTAGCGGGAGGGAGACCCAGTACTTC. Its translation is CASSAQTSGRETQYF.

The CDR3 is CASTASADTQYF. In DNA form, the CDR3 reads TGTGCCAGCACCGCGTCGGCAGATACGCAGTATTTT. The genes are TRBV5-5 and TRBJ2-3; D call uncertain. V lost 6 bases and J 4 bases, leaving 9 bases between the germline ends. The germline V gene has CDR1 SGHKS and CDR2 YYEKEE (reference sequence). The CDR3 extends over 12 amino acids.

Here the CDR3 DNA reads TGTGCCAGCAGCGCCCATAGGACCCCCCGCGAGCAGTACTTC. Translating it yields CASSAHRTPREQYF. V gene TRBV7-2 combines with J gene TRBJ2-7; no clear D. The germline V gene has CDR1 SGHTA and CDR2 FQGNSA. Trimming stripped 5 bases from V and 6 bases from J, with 17 bases between. The length of the CDR3 is 14 residues. The entire variable domain, with the rest obtained from reference TRBV7-2 and TRBJ2-7, is as follows: GAGVSQSPSNKVTEKGKDVELRCDPISGHTALYWYRQSLGQGLEFLIYFQGNSAPDKSGLPSDRFSAERTGGSVSTLTIQRTQQEDSAVYLCASSAHRTPREQYFGPGTRLTVT.

This chain connects TRBV7-9 to TRBJ2-1; 9 bases fit TRBD2. There are 17 residues in the CDR3. The V segment lost 0 bases and the J segment 5 bases; nucleotides outside the gene matches: 8. The V gene's germline CDR1 is SEHNR and CDR2 FQNEAQ (reference sequence). CDR3 nucleotide sequence: TGTGCCAGCAGCTTAGCGCTCCGAGGCGGGGGGGACAATGAGCAGTTCTTC. Encoded protein: CASSLALRGGGDNEQFF. The whole variable domain, filled in from reference TRBV7-9 and TRBJ2-1, reads DTGVSQNPRHKITKRGQNVTFRCDPISEHNRLYWYRQTLGQGPEFLTYFQNEAQLEKSRLLSDRFSAERPKGSFSTLEIQRTEQGDSAMYLCASSLALRGGGDNEQFFGPGTRLTVL.

This clone is a singleton in its sample. The chain employs TRBV9 and TRBJ2-4; D is perhaps TRBD1 (5 bases). The CDR3 has 15 residues. V was shortened by 3 bases and J by 0 bases, with 10 bases between the two germline ends. Germline assignment: CDR1 SGDLS and CDR2 YYNGEE. The DNA of the CDR3 is TGTGCCAGCAGCGAGTCGACAGTAGCCAAAAACATTCAGTACTTC. As protein: CASSESTVAKNIQYF.

The V and J genes are TRBV27 and TRBJ2-7; no reliable D call. Looked up from germline, CDR1 is MNHEY and CDR2 is SMNVEV (reference sequence). V shed 5 bases and J shed 2 bases, with 13 bases lying between them. The CDR3 extends over 14 amino acids. CDR3 sequence (DNA): TGTGCCAGCAGTCCGGAACGGGCGGCCTACGAGCAGTACTTC. The encoded protein is CASSPERAAYEQYF.

V gene TRBV28 combines with J gene TRBJ2-3; tentative D call: TRBD2 (5 bases). Per the germline V gene, CDR1 is MDHEN and CDR2 is SYDVKM. This CDR3 is built from 14 residues. V lost 5 bases and J lost 0, with 9 bases in between. This CDR3 is CASSRLQSTDTQYF. As DNA, the CDR3 is TGTGCCAGCAGTCGACTACAAAGCACAGATACGCAGTATTTT.

This chain connects TRBV5-6 to TRBJ2-7; 7 bases are shared with TRBD1. CDR1 is SGHDT, CDR2 YYEEEE, per germline. CDR3 length: 18 amino acids. V was clipped by 6 bases and J by 9 bases; unmatched bases: 27. The CDR3 DNA follows: TGTGCCAGCACCTCAAACTGGCAGGCCAAGGTGACAGGGATAGTGCAGTACTTC. Protein sequence: CASTSNWQAKVTGIVQYF.

This clone was recorded a few times. The chain recombines TRBV6-6 with TRBJ1-1; unclear D gene. The CDR3 sequence is 13 residues long. The germline gives CDR1 MNHNY, CDR2 SVGAGI (reference sequence). Between the trimmed V and J ends, which lost 0 bases and 4 bases, there was a span of 6 bases. CDR3 region: CASSYSSATEAFF. In nucleotides, the CDR3 is TGTGCCAGCAGTTACTCGAGCGCCACTGAAGCTTTCTTT.

The rearrangement joins TRBV2 to TRBJ2-7, with 9 bases lining up with TRBD1. Trimming took 7 bases from V and 3 from J; bases not matched to a gene: 10. Germline CDR1 reads SNHLY; CDR2 reads FYNNEI. This CDR3 contains 15 residues. DNA of the CDR3: TGTGCCAGCAAAGAAGTGTGGGGACAGGGCTACGAGCAGTACTTC. Translating gives CASKEVWGQGYEQYF.

J is TRBJ2-6 and V is TRBV7-2; TRBD1 might be the D (6 bases). Germline values: CDR1 SGHTA, CDR2 FQGNSA. The ends were cut back, 3 bases at V and 0 bases at J, with 15 bases in the middle. This CDR3 region has 18 residues. CDR3 sequence (DNA): TGTGCCAGCAGCTTCCAAGGACAGACACGCTCTGGGGCCAACGTCCTGACTTTC. Encoded protein: CASSFQGQTRSGANVLTF.

The chain links TRBV6-1 to TRBJ2-3, with 11 bases matching TRBD2. Trimming removed 3 bases from V and 1 base from J; junction bases left unmatched: 6. This CDR3 is 17 amino acids long. Germline V gene lookup returns CDR1 MNHNS and CDR2 SASEGT. The CDR3 DNA follows: TGTGCCAGCAGTGAGGGGACTAGCGGATCACGCACAGATACGCAGTATTTT. Protein sequence: CASSEGTSGSRTDTQYF.

This chain connects TRBV12-5 to TRBJ2-7; D ambiguous. Germline V gene lookup returns CDR1 LGHNT and CDR2 FRNRAP. This CDR3 has 12 residues. The V end was cut by 1 base, the J end by 4 bases, with 5 bases between. CDR3 in DNA: TGTGCTAGTGGTTTGGAGCGTTACGAGCAGTACTTC. Its translation is CASGLERYEQYF.

J is TRBJ1-4 and V is TRBV28; D call uncertain. The ends were cut back, 8 bases at V and 7 bases at J, with 20 bases in the middle. Germline CDR1 MDHEN, CDR2 SYDVKM. The CDR3 is 15 amino acids. CDR3 residues: CASVPRERTFEKLFF. CDR3 DNA sequence: TGTGCCAGCGTTCCCCGGGAGAGGACCTTTGAAAAACTGTTTTTT.

The rearrangement links TRBV2 to TRBJ1-5; 7 bases line up with TRBD1. Germline trimming cut 7 bases from V and 2 bases from J; bases unmatched to any gene: 17. Germline CDR1 and CDR2: SNHLY and FYNNEI. CDR3 length: 18 residues. CDR3 sequence: CASNRQGAAGRGNQPQHF. The CDR3 DNA follows: TGTGCCAGCAACCGACAGGGTGCCGCCGGAAGGGGCAATCAGCCCCAGCATTTT.

The chain links TRBV15 to TRBJ1-1, with 7 positions matching TRBD1. CDR1 and CDR2 (germline): LNHNV, YYDKDF (reference sequence). This CDR3 has 14 amino acids. With 4 bases clipped from V and 5 bases from J, the junction kept 7 bases outside the gene matches. CDR3 DNA: TGTGCCACCAGCACCGGGGTACAGGGGACTGAAGCTTTCTTT. This codes for CATSTGVQGTEAFF.

The count of this clone is one. V gene TRBV19 combines with J gene TRBJ2-1, with 15 bases lining up with TRBD2. V lost 6 bases to trimming and J lost 8 bases; unmatched junction nucleotides: 8. CDR1 is LNHDA and CDR2 is SQIVND in the germline V gene (reference sequence). This CDR3 region has 16 residues. DNA of the CDR3: TGTGCCAGTAGGCCCGGACTAGCGGGGGGGCCGTATGAGCAGTTCTTC. Protein: CASRPGLAGGPYEQFF.

J is TRBJ2-7 and V is TRBV30, with D possibly TRBD2 on 6 matching bases. CDR1 and CDR2 (germline): GTSNPN, SVGIG (reference sequence). The CDR3 consists of 15 residues. The V end lost 3 bases, the J end lost 1 base, and 16 bases lay between the germline ends. CDR3 in amino acids: CAWRAGGTVSYEQYF. In nucleotides, the CDR3 is TGTGCCTGGAGGGCCGGCGGGACGGTTTCCTACGAGCAGTACTTC.

The chain joins TRBV2 to TRBJ1-1, with 9 bases identical to TRBD1. CDR1 SNHLY and CDR2 FYNNEI come from the germline V gene. Trimming took 4 bases from V and 6 from J; bases not matched to a gene: 6. This CDR3 region has 14 residues. CDR3 DNA sequence: TGTGCCAGCAGTGCACCGGGACAGGGAGCTGAAGCTTTCTTT. The encoded protein is CASSAPGQGAEAFF.

J is TRBJ1-5 and V is TRBV20-1; 7 nucleotides line up with TRBD1. This CDR3 spans 18 amino acids. Unmatched junction bases numbered 14, after V lost 3 bases and J lost 0 bases. Germline V gene lookup returns CDR1 DFQATT and CDR2 SNEGSKA (reference sequence). The CDR3 sequence is CSASSGTVNLFSNQPQHF. The CDR3 nucleotides are TGCAGTGCTAGTTCCGGGACAGTAAATCTTTTTAGCAATCAGCCCCAGCATTTT.

The chain combines TRBV7-6 with TRBJ2-3; no clear D gene. The CDR3 runs to 13 residues. With 5 bases removed from V and 0 bases from J, the gap between germline ends came to 6 bases. Germline V CDR1 and CDR2: SGHVS, FNYEAQ. The CDR3 loop reads CASSATSTDTQYF. The DNA of the CDR3 is TGTGCCAGCAGCGCGACTAGCACAGATACGCAGTATTTT.

V is TRBV2 and J is TRBJ1-2; D is undetermined. Germline CDR1 and CDR2: SNHLY and FYNNEI. The ends were cut back, 3 bases at V and 3 bases at J, with 14 bases in the middle. The CDR3 covers 15 residues. CDR3 loop: CASSESEGLYYGYTF. CDR3 sequence (DNA): TGTGCCAGCAGTGAGAGTGAGGGTTTATACTATGGCTACACCTTC.

The chain is built from TRBV19 and TRBJ1-4; no reliable D call. The CDR3 runs 12 residues. Trimming pared 9 bases from V and 10 bases from J, leaving 15 bases between. Germline CDR1 is LNHDA and CDR2 is SQIVND (reference sequence). DNA for the CDR3: TGTGCCAGCAATTCAGAACGGGGAAAACTGTTTTTT. Its protein is CASNSERGKLFF. The variable domain in full, completed from reference TRBV19 and TRBJ1-4, reads DGGITQSPKYLFRKEGQNVTLSCEQNLNHDAMYWYRQDPGQGLRLIYYSQIVNDFQKGDIAEGYSVSREKKESFPLTVTSAQKNPTAFYLCASNSERGKLFFGSGTQLSVL.